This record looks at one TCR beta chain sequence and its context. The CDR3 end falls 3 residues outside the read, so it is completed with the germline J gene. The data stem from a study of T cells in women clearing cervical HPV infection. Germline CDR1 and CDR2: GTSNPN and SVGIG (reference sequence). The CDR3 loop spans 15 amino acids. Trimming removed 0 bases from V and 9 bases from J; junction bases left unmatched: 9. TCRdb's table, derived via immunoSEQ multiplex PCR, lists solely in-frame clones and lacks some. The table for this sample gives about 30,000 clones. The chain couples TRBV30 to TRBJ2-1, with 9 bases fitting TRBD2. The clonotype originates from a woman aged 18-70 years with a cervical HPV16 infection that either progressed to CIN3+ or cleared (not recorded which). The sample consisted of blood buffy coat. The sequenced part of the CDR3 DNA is TGTGCCTGGAGTGTAGGTAGCGGGGGTAGGGGTGAG. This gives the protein CAWSVGSGGRGE. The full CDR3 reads CAWSVGSGGRGEQFF.